The 5 T cell receptor beta chains below come from one sample, sequenced in a study of CD8 T cells in ankylosing spondylitis. Each CDR3 protein gets one entry after TCRdb re-called the 5' RACE reads with MiXCR. The sample lists about 200,000 distinct CDR3 sequences, around 25% occurring once. Material: blood, either unsorted or a sorted T cell fraction (not recorded which). The receptors stem from a male donor with ankylosing spondylitis or in good health (not recorded which).

This clonotype was seen many times. The gene calls are TRBV12-3 or TRBV12-4 and TRBJ1-5; no clear D gene. V lost 6 bases, J lost 6 bases, and 15 bases lay in between. The CDR3 is 14 amino acids. The CDR3 bases are TGTGCCAGCAGCCCTGCGCCTGGAGGTCAGCCCCAGCATTTT. It codes for CASSPAPGGQPQHF.

This clonotype was recorded many times. The V and J genes are TRBV6-2 or TRBV6-3 and TRBJ2-7; tentative D call: TRBD2 (5 bases). CDR1 and CDR2 (germline): MNHEY, SVGEGT. The CDR3 runs to 20 residues. V lost 2 bases, J lost 4 bases, and 30 bases lay in between. In DNA, the CDR3 is TGTGCCAGCAGTTACCTCGGATCCTCTCCTAGCTTGGGCTTCCTATACGAGCAGTACTTC. Its translation is CASSYLGSSPSLGFLYEQYF.

This clonotype was picked up many times. V and J are TRBV18 and TRBJ2-7; D is ambiguous. The CDR3 totals 14 residues. The V gene lost 3 bases and the J gene lost 0 bases, with 9 bases spanning the gap. Germline loops: CDR1 KGHSH, CDR2 LQKENI. DNA for the CDR3: TGTGCCAGCTCACCCAGCCGTGGCTCCTACGAGCAGTACTTC. The encoded protein is CASSPSRGSYEQYF.

Remarks on this clonotype: One end of the junction does not line up with germline, which may come from a read error. The rearrangement links TRBV24-1 to TRBJ2-1, with unresolved D. This CDR3 spans 16 amino acids. Per germline, CDR1 KGHDR and CDR2 SFDVKD. CDR3 coding DNA: TGTGCCACCTGTGATTCAGGCAGGAGCTCCTACAATGAGCAGTTCTTC. Protein sequence: CATCDSGRSSYNEQFF.

This clonotype was seen many times. The chain joins TRBV15 to TRBJ2-1, with 10 nucleotides matching TRBD2. V was clipped by 0 bases and J by 5 bases; unmatched bases: 4. CDR1 is LNHNV and CDR2 is YYDKDF in the germline V gene (reference sequence). CDR3 length equals 16 residues. In DNA, the CDR3 is TGTGCCACCAGCAGAGAGCCCAGCGGGGGGGACAATGAGCAGTTCTTC. It encodes CATSREPSGGDNEQFF.